One T cell receptor (beta chain) is described in this entry. Its antigen is currently unknown. TCR beta VDJ and CDR3 profiling used genomic DNA as template. MiXCR, applied by TCRdb to the reads, yields one record per CDR3 protein. The sample includes around 200,000 distinct CDR3 sequences, around 50% of them seen just once. The V and J ends lost 8 bases and 4 bases, in that order; junction bases with no gene match: 6. The CDR3 extends over 14 amino acids. Germline V CDR1 and CDR2: SNHLY, FYNNEI. This specimen belongs to a study of CD8+CD57+ T cells in acquired aplastic anemia. Individuals selected for sequencing had exhibited CD8+CD57+ cell expansion on flow cytometry. General observations from the study: It was found that some 31 CD8+ CDR3 sequences were shared between patients and controls.

The sequencing input was sorted CD4+, CD8+, or CD8+CD57+ T cells (not recorded which) from PBMCs. The TCR comes from a human donor with aplastic anemia. The rearrangement uses TRBV2 and TRBJ2-1; 9 nucleotides line up with TRBD1. CDR3 protein: CASVRDRDYNEQFF. DNA of the CDR3: TGTGCCAGCGTCCGGGACAGGGATTACAATGAGCAGTTCTTC.